One and the same sample provided the 30 T cell receptor beta chains below, sequenced in a study of early T cells in non-severe SARS-CoV-2 infection. TCRdb independently ran MiXCR on the 5' RACE reads; one entry per CDR3 protein. The table records 75,000 to 90,000 distinct CDR3 sequences, under 11% of them present only once. Sequencing was performed on whole blood, taken at baseline. The source is an adult who was a healthcare worker with PCR-confirmed SARS-CoV-2 infection or an uninfected control (not recorded which).

The J gene is TRBJ2-2, the V gene TRBV11-3; a weak D match, TRBD2 (6 bases). Germline V gene sequence: CDR1 SGHNT, CDR2 YENEEA. CDR3 length: 16 amino acids. Trimming cost V 4 bases and J 4 bases, with 16 bases left between them. CDR3 region: CASSSRDGTPTGELFF. The CDR3 DNA reads TGTGCCAGCAGCTCTAGGGACGGGACTCCCACCGGGGAGCTGTTTTTT.

This clonotype has only a few counts. V and J are TRBV20-1 and TRBJ2-3; D not certain. Germline V gives CDR1 DFQATT, CDR2 SNEGSKA (reference sequence). Deletions cut 6 bases from V and 0 bases from J, with 13 bases between. The CDR3 sequence is 14 residues long. CDR3: CSAKPVYSTDTQYF. As DNA, the CDR3 is TGCAGTGCCAAACCGGTGTATAGCACAGATACGCAGTATTTT.

This clonotype has at least ten counts. The chain is built from TRBV5-8 and TRBJ2-7; 7 bases fit TRBD1. The ends lost 0 bases at V and 4 bases at J; junction bases unmatched: 10. CDR3 length equals 16 residues. CDR1 and CDR2 (germline): SGHTS, YDEGEE. This chain's CDR3 is CASSLALGTVVYEQYF. CDR3 nucleotides: TGTGCCAGCAGCTTGGCCCTAGGGACAGTAGTTTACGAGCAGTACTTC. The full variable domain, completed using reference TRBV5-8 and TRBJ2-7, is EAGVTQSPTHLIKTRGQQATLRCSPISGHTSVYWYQQALGLGLQFLLWYDEGEERNRGNFPPRFSGRQFPNYSSELNVNALELEDSALYLCASSLALGTVVYEQYFGPGTRLTVT.

This clonotype has ten or more counts. The rearrangement links TRBV27 to TRBJ2-3; a weak D match, TRBD2 (5 bases). CDR1 is MNHEY, CDR2 SMNVEV, per germline (reference sequence). V lost 2 bases, J lost 2 bases, and 11 bases lay in between. The CDR3 runs to 15 residues. CDR3 nucleotide sequence: TGTGCCAGCAGTTTAAAGGACTTTTCCACAGATACGCAGTATTTT. Translated, it gives CASSLKDFSTDTQYF.

This clonotype has at least ten counts. The V gene is TRBV7-3, the J gene TRBJ2-1; D is unclear. Trimming pared 3 bases from V and 7 bases from J, leaving 10 bases between. This CDR3 has 13 amino acids. The germline V gene has CDR1 SGHTA and CDR2 FQGTGA. In DNA form, the CDR3 reads TGTGCCAGCAGCTTCGACCGGCGGAATGAGCAGTTCTTC. This gives the protein CASSFDRRNEQFF. Variable domain in full (rest from reference TRBV7-3 and TRBJ2-1): GAGVSQTPSNKVTEKGKYVELRCDPISGHTALYWYRQSLGQGPEFLIYFQGTGAADDSGLPNDRFFAVRPEGSVSTLKIQRTERGDSAVYLCASSFDRRNEQFFGPGTRLTVL.

This clonotype was seen only a few times. The chain has TRBV9 and TRBJ2-3, with D uncertain. The CDR3 length is 14 residues. Trimming pared 4 bases from V and 0 bases from J, leaving 9 bases between. Germline V gene data show CDR1 as SGDLS and CDR2 as YYNGEE. CDR3 sequence: CASSLNPSTDTQYF. The CDR3 bases are TGTGCCAGCAGCCTCAACCCTAGCACAGATACGCAGTATTTT. Based on the CDR3 plus reference TRBV9 and TRBJ2-3, the full variable domain is DSGVTQTPKHLITATGQRVTLRCSPRSGDLSVYWYQQSLDQGLQFLIQYYNGEERAKGNILERFSAQQFPDLHSELNLSSLELGDSALYFCASSLNPSTDTQYFGPGTRLTVL.

This clonotype was seen many times. The rearrangement joins TRBV24-1 to TRBJ2-5, with 11 bases fitting TRBD2. J gave up 3 bases and V 3 bases, and 2 bases lay outside the gene matches. The CDR3 spans 15 residues. Germline-derived CDR1 and CDR2 are KGHDR and SFDVKD. The CDR3 loop reads CATSDPLAGEETQYF. The CDR3 DNA is TGTGCCACCAGTGATCCACTAGCGGGGGAAGAGACCCAGTACTTC.

V is TRBV6-1 and J is TRBJ1-2; maybe TRBD1 (6 bases). CDR1 and CDR2 from the germline V gene are MNHNS and SASEGT. This CDR3 region has 12 residues. Deletions cut 4 bases from V and 8 bases from J, with 11 bases between. Written as DNA, the CDR3 is TGTGCCAGCAGTGGGAACAGGGTAGGCTACACCTTC. It is translated as CASSGNRVGYTF.

The V gene is TRBV19, the J gene TRBJ1-4; D remains ambiguous. This CDR3 region has 13 residues. V dropped 9 bases and J dropped 4 bases, with 12 bases sitting between them. Germline V gene data show CDR1 as LNHDA and CDR2 as SQIVND (reference sequence). The CDR3 coding sequence is TGTGCCAGCAAGACCGGATTTAATGAAAAACTGTTTTTT. It codes for CASKTGFNEKLFF. Using reference TRBV19 and TRBJ1-4 for the parts outside the CDR3, the full variable domain is DGGITQSPKYLFRKEGQNVTLSCEQNLNHDAMYWYRQDPGQGLRLIYYSQIVNDFQKGDIAEGYSVSREKKESFPLTVTSAQKNPTAFYLCASKTGFNEKLFFGSGTQLSVL.

This clonotype was found a few times. The rearrangement joins TRBV30 to TRBJ2-5; D remains unclear. This CDR3 spans 12 amino acids. Germline lookup yields CDR1 GTSNPN and CDR2 SVGIG (reference sequence). V was trimmed by 2 bases and J by 2 bases, leaving 6 bases between them. In DNA form, the CDR3 reads TGTGCCTGGAGTTTCAATCAAGAGACCCAGTACTTC. As protein: CAWSFNQETQYF. Filled out from reference TRBV30 and TRBJ2-5, the complete variable domain reads SQTIHQWPATLVQPVGSPLSLECTVEGTSNPNLYWYRQAAGRGLQLLFYSVGIGQISSEVPQNLSASRPQDRQFILSSKKLLLSDSGFYLCAWSFNQETQYFGPGTRLLVL.

This clonotype was picked up many times. The chain has TRBV27 and TRBJ2-1; 8 bases match TRBD2. Germline lookup yields CDR1 MNHEY and CDR2 SMNVEV (reference sequence). The CDR3 contains 15 residues. With 3 bases clipped from V and 6 bases from J, the junction kept 7 bases outside the gene matches. In nucleotides, the CDR3 is TGTGCCAGCAGTTTGGGTGGCGGGAGGTCCAATGAGCAGTTCTTC. This sequence encodes CASSLGGGRSNEQFF.

This clonotype turned up a few times. The V call is TRBV12-3 or TRBV12-4, the J call TRBJ1-2; no firm D call. The CDR3 runs to 14 residues. V lost 2 bases to trimming and J lost 7 bases, with 14 bases between them. CDR3 nucleotide sequence: TGTGCCAGCAGTTTAACCCCGGGTTCTCCTGGCTACACCTTC. Its translation is CASSLTPGSPGYTF.

This clonotype has a handful of counts. The chain uses TRBV7-9 and TRBJ2-5; 10 bases agree with TRBD2. The CDR3 has 16 residues. Germline V gives CDR1 SEHNR, CDR2 FQNEAQ (reference sequence). Trimming removed 5 bases from V and 1 base from J; junction bases left unmatched: 7. The CDR3 DNA sequence: TGTGCCAGCAGCCCCTCGAGCGGGAGGGCCCAAGAGACCCAGTACTTC. It yields the protein CASSPSSGRAQETQYF. Drawing the rest from reference TRBV7-9 and TRBJ2-5, the complete variable domain is DTGVSQNPRHKITKRGQNVTFRCDPISEHNRLYWYRQTLGQGPEFLTYFQNEAQLEKSRLLSDRFSAERPKGSFSTLEIQRTEQGDSAMYLCASSPSSGRAQETQYFGPGTRLLVL.

This clonotype was recorded a few times. The chain uses TRBV28 and TRBJ2-5; the D is unclear. Germline V gene data show CDR1 as MDHEN and CDR2 as SYDVKM. Trimming pared 8 bases from V and 0 bases from J, leaving 10 bases between. This CDR3 region has 13 residues. CDR3 coding DNA: TGTGCCAGCTCGTTCCGGTACCAAGAGACCCAGTACTTC. As protein: CASSFRYQETQYF.

The chain links TRBV5-8 to TRBJ1-6, with unresolved D. This CDR3 comprises 14 residues. V was cut by 9 bases and J by 5 bases, with 15 bases left in between. Germline CDR1 is SGHTS and CDR2 is YDEGEE. The CDR3 DNA reads as TGTGCCACCGACCCCGCAGTTAATAATTCACCCCTCCACTTT. Translating it yields CATDPAVNNSPLHF.

The rearrangement joins TRBV12-3 or TRBV12-4 to TRBJ2-1; 11 bases line up with TRBD2. The CDR3 extends over 15 amino acids. Unmatched junction bases numbered 6, after V lost 5 bases and J lost 6 bases. CDR3 protein: CASSTNGLAGNEQFF. CDR3 DNA sequence: TGTGCCAGCAGTACTAACGGACTAGCGGGCAATGAGCAGTTCTTC.

This clonotype was picked up many times. This chain uses TRBV6-7 with TRBJ2-7; D is uncertain. TRBV6-7 is an open reading frame, and its role is uncertain. Trimming removed 11 bases from V and 5 bases from J, with 13 bases in between. CDR3 length: 11 amino acids. CDR3 protein: CAPGLGDEQYF. The CDR3 DNA reads TGTGCCCCCGGCCTAGGTGACGAGCAGTACTTC.

The genes are TRBV6-6 and TRBJ1-5; 9 nucleotides agree with TRBD1. V lost 2 bases to trimming and J lost 9 bases; unmatched junction nucleotides: 5. The CDR3 covers 14 residues. Germline V gene data show CDR1 as MNHNY and CDR2 as SVGAGI (reference sequence). CDR3 in DNA: TGTGCCAGCAGTTACGGGGACAGGGTCTCGCCCCAGCATTTT. This codes for CASSYGDRVSPQHF.

This clonotype appeared a few times. The chain uses TRBV11-2 and TRBJ2-3, with TRBD2 as a possible D gene (5 bases). CDR1 is SGHAT and CDR2 is FQNNGV in the germline V gene. The ends were cut back, 1 base at V and 8 bases at J, with 7 bases in the middle. CDR3 length: 12 amino acids. CDR3 DNA sequence: TGTGCCAGCAGCTTAGGGGAGTCTACGCAGTATTTT. Its protein product is CASSLGESTQYF.

This chain uses TRBV27 with TRBJ2-7; 10 positions agree with TRBD2. CDR3 size: 16 residues. V lost 2 bases to trimming and J lost 4 bases; unmatched junction nucleotides: 8. Per germline, CDR1 MNHEY and CDR2 SMNVEV (reference sequence). CDR3 nucleotides: TGTGCCAGCAGTTTAGGGTCCGCTAGCGGGAGTTACGAGCAGTACTTC. It yields the protein CASSLGSASGSYEQYF.

This clonotype has at least ten counts. J is TRBJ2-7 and V is TRBV25-1; 7 bases match TRBD1. The germline V gene encodes CDR1 MGHDK and CDR2 SYGVNS. V shed 6 bases and J 2 bases; nucleotides not matched to a gene: 25. The CDR3 runs 20 residues. CDR3 nucleotide sequence: TGTGCCAGCAGCGAAAGATGGGTGGGATTTAAGACAGGGCAGCCCTACGAGCAGTACTTC. This sequence encodes CASSERWVGFKTGQPYEQYF.

This clonotype occurred a few times. This chain links TRBV29-1 with TRBJ1-1, with D unclear. Germline lookup yields CDR1 SQVTM and CDR2 ANQGSEA. This CDR3 region has 10 residues. V was shortened by 4 bases and J by 8 bases, with 8 bases between the two germline ends. In DNA, the CDR3 is TGCAGCGTTGCTCTTACAGAAGCTTTCTTT. Residues: CSVALTEAFF.

This clonotype was counted many times. The chain recombines TRBV28 with TRBJ2-5; D call uncertain. Germline assignment: CDR1 MDHEN and CDR2 SYDVKM. The length of the CDR3 is 12 residues. V dropped 5 bases and J dropped 5 bases, with 9 bases sitting between them. The CDR3 DNA follows: TGTGCCAGCAGTCCCCCCGTGGAGACCCAGTACTTC. As protein: CASSPPVETQYF.

This clonotype was seen many times. This chain joins TRBV7-8 and TRBJ2-3; 7 nucleotides line up with TRBD1. This CDR3 region has 18 residues. Per germline, CDR1 SGHVS and CDR2 FQNEAQ. With V trimmed by 2 bases and J by 0 bases, 11 bases remained unmatched. As DNA, the CDR3 is TGTGCCAGCAGCTTACGGGACAGCCTACCTCCTAGCACAGATACGCAGTATTTT. Translated, it gives CASSLRDSLPPSTDTQYF.

Many counts were recorded for this clonotype. The V and J genes are TRBV13 and TRBJ2-6, with 9 nucleotides matching TRBD1. V shed 3 bases, J shed 3 bases, and the junction held 9 bases outside the gene matches. The germline gives CDR1 PRHDT, CDR2 FYEKMQ (reference sequence). CDR3 length equals 18 residues. CDR3 sequence: CASSLDRGSSNGANVLTF. The CDR3 coding sequence is TGTGCCAGCAGCTTGGACAGGGGATCCTCTAATGGGGCCAACGTCCTGACTTTC. The full variable domain, rest sourced from reference TRBV13 and TRBJ2-6, is AAGVIQSPRHLIKEKRETATLKCYPIPRHDTVYWYQQGPGQDPQFLISFYEKMQSDKGSIPDRFSAQQFSDYHSELNMSSLELGDSALYFCASSLDRGSSNGANVLTFGAGSRLTVL.

This clonotype was counted between two and nine times. The chain uses TRBV2 and TRBJ2-5; tentative D call: TRBD1 (6 bases). CDR3 length: 14 amino acids. Germline-derived CDR1 and CDR2 are SNHLY and FYNNEI. Trimming cost V 5 bases and J 4 bases, with 14 bases left between them. This CDR3 reads CASSRGSWGETQYF. The CDR3 bases are TGTGCCAGCAGTAGGGGGTCCTGGGGAGAGACCCAGTACTTC.

The J gene is TRBJ2-1, the V gene TRBV18; 9 nucleotides agree with TRBD1. V trimming: 6 bases; J trimming: 4 bases; junction bases outside the gene matches: 7. CDR3 length: 15 residues. Germline-derived CDR1 and CDR2 are KGHSH and LQKENI. The CDR3 DNA follows: TGTGCCAGCTCGCATACCGGGACAGGGTACAATGAGCAGTTCTTC. It is translated as CASSHTGTGYNEQFF.

This clonotype came up many times. The chain has TRBV28 and TRBJ1-1; maybe TRBD1 (5 bases). The CDR3 consists of 11 residues. The germline gives CDR1 MDHEN, CDR2 SYDVKM. The ends were cut back, 7 bases at V and 6 bases at J, with 9 bases in the middle. CDR3: CASKGYAEAFF. The DNA of the CDR3 is TGTGCCAGCAAGGGGTACGCTGAAGCTTTCTTT.

This clonotype occurred a few times. The chain carries TRBV10-3 and TRBJ2-5; D is unresolved. Looked up from germline, CDR1 is ENHRY and CDR2 is SYGVKD. V was cut by 3 bases and J by 4 bases, with 9 bases left in between. The CDR3 is 13 residues long. CDR3 sequence reads: CAISDPWGETQYF. The DNA for the CDR3 is TGTGCCATCAGTGATCCCTGGGGAGAGACCCAGTACTTC.

This clonotype was observed a handful of times. This rearrangement joins TRBV27 to TRBJ1-1; the D gene is possibly TRBD1 (5 bases). Germline assignment: CDR1 MNHEY and CDR2 SMNVEV (reference sequence). Trimming cost V 0 bases and J 5 bases, with 13 bases left between them. The CDR3 loop spans 15 amino acids. CDR3 nucleotides: TGTGCCAGCAGTTTATCGGGGACGGGTCAAACTGAAGCTTTCTTT. This sequence encodes CASSLSGTGQTEAFF.